This is a list of T cell receptor beta chains from one sample in a study of CD8+ T cells in alopecia areata. The repertoire was sequenced with immunoSEQ multiplex PCR; TCRdb's copy has only in-frame clones and lacks some. The table records 120,000 or so clones, less than 70% of them present only once. The sample was CD4+ T cells sorted from blood. These receptors all come from a human donor in good health. CDR3s include the opening cysteine and the closing phenylalanine or tryptophan. D genes are given only for firm matches. Clone size is shown for a subset of rows, as once, few, many or a class of expanded clone.

d_call j_call v_call clone_size cdr3_nt cdr3_aa
- TRBJ2-7 TRBV13 - TGTGCCAGCAGGAAGAAGGGGAGCTCCTACGAGCAGTACTTC CASRKKGSSYEQYF
TRBD1 TRBJ1-4 TRBV7-8 few TGTGCCAGCAGCTTAGCGGACAGGGTAAATGAAAAACTGTTTTTT CASSLADRVNEKLFF
TRBD2 TRBJ2-7 TRBV29-1 - TGCAGCGTTTCCCCCGGACTAGCGGGGGAGCAGTACTTC CSVSPGLAGEQYF
- TRBJ2-3 TRBV7-9 - TGTGCCAGCAGCCCCCCCTTCGAGACAACCGTCACAGATACGCAGTATTTT CASSPPFETTVTDTQYF
- TRBJ1-1 TRBV29-1 - TGCAGCGGGGACGTGGTGGATGAAGCTTTCTTT CSGDVVDEAFF
TRBD2 TRBJ2-1 TRBV4-2 - TGTGCCAGCAGCACTGGACTAGCGGGGAACAATGAGCAGTTCTTC CASSTGLAGNNEQFF
- TRBJ2-1 TRBV4-2 - TGTGCCAGCAGCTGGCAAGGTAGGGGCGATGAGCAGTTCTTC CASSWQGRGDEQFF
- TRBJ1-1 TRBV29-1 - TGCAGCGTTACTTTCCCAGACAGCTGGCCTGAAGCTTTCTTT CSVTFPDSWPEAFF
- TRBJ2-7 TRBV27 once TGTGCCAGCAGTTTGGGCGGGAACTCCTACGAGCAGTACTTC CASSLGGNSYEQYF
TRBD2 TRBJ2-1 TRBV5-1 - TGCGCCAGCAGCCAGACTAGCGGGGGGACCGGGAATGAGCAGTTCTTC CASSQTSGGTGNEQFF
TRBD2 TRBJ2-5 TRBV29-1 - TGCAGCGTGGATACTAGCGGAGCCCAAGAGACCCAGTACTTC CSVDTSGAQETQYF
TRBD1 TRBJ1-1 TRBV6-1 - TGTGCCAGCAGACAGGGGATGAACACTGAAGCTTTCTTT CASRQGMNTEAFF
- TRBJ2-3 TRBV4-1 - TGCGCCAGCAGCCAAGCCACAGATACGCAGTATTTT CASSQATDTQYF
TRBD1 TRBJ2-3 TRBV30 few TGTGCCTGGGGACAGGGATCGCAGTATTTT CAWGQGSQYF
TRBD1 TRBJ2-1 TRBV29-1 - TGCAGCGCTCGGGACAGGGGTTACAATGAGCAGTTCTTC CSARDRGYNEQFF
- TRBJ2-5 TRBV6-5 - TGTGCCAGCATGTCCCCCGGGGCGACCCAGTACTTC CASMSPGATQYF
TRBD1 TRBJ1-2 TRBV11-2 once TGTGCCAGCAGCTTGGGACAGGGTGACTATGGCTACACCTTC CASSLGQGDYGYTF
- TRBJ1-5 TRBV30 - TGTGCCTGGGGAAGGGGCAATCAGCCCCAGCATTTT CAWGRGNQPQHF
TRBD2 TRBJ2-7 TRBV29-1 - TGCAGCGTTGTCGGGACTAGCGGGGTCGAGCAGTACTTC CSVVGTSGVEQYF
- TRBJ1-4 TRBV15 - TGTGCCACCAGCAGAGCGGACCCAACTAATGAAAAACTGTTTTTT CATSRADPTNEKLFF
- TRBJ1-5 TRBV28 - TGTGCCAGCAGTCCACCGGCGGGCAATCAGCCCCAGCATTTT CASSPPAGNQPQHF
- TRBJ2-3 TRBV2 few TGTGCCAGCAGTGAATTTGGTGGGACCGTTGAGGCAGATACGCAGTATTTT CASSEFGGTVEADTQYF
- TRBJ2-5 TRBV29-1 few TGCAGCGTTGGAGGGGGAACTGGGGAGACCCAGTACTTC CSVGGGTGETQYF
- TRBJ1-1 TRBV2 - TGTGCCAGCAGTGGTGATAGGCGGAACACTGAAGCTTTCTTT CASSGDRRNTEAFF
- TRBJ2-7 TRBV30 - TGTGCCTGGAGTGGAAAGAGGGGAACCTACGAGCAGTACTTC CAWSGKRGTYEQYF
- TRBJ1-2 TRBV29-1 - TGCAGTCTGGGGGCAGACTATGGCTACACCTTC CSLGADYGYTF
- TRBJ2-5 TRBV25-1 - TGTGCCAGCAGTGGCAGGGGTTCGGGGGAGACCCAGTACTTC CASSGRGSGETQYF
- TRBJ1-2 TRBV29-1 - TGCAGCGTTGAACCCGGGGCAACCTATGGCTACACCTTC CSVEPGATYGYTF
- TRBJ2-7 TRBV7-8 few TGTGCCGGGACCTGGGAGCAGTACTTC CAGTWEQYF
- TRBJ2-5 TRBV7-8 once TGTGCCAGCAGCTGGGCGGGACTGGGGGTAGAGACCCAGTACTTC CASSWAGLGVETQYF
- TRBJ2-7 TRBV11-2 few TGTGCCAGCAGCTTCTTCTTGGGTTCCTACGAGCAGTACTTC CASSFFLGSYEQYF
- TRBJ1-2 TRBV19 few TGTGCCAGTAGTACCCCCCCGGGTAACTATGGCTACACCTTC CASSTPPGNYGYTF
- TRBJ2-5 TRBV7-2 - TGTGCCAGCAGCTTAGGTCTAACGAAGACCCAGTACTTC CASSLGLTKTQYF
TRBD2 TRBJ2-3 TRBV5-1 - TGCGCCAGCAGGACTAGCGGCACAGATACGCAGTATTTT CASRTSGTDTQYF
TRBD1 TRBJ1-6 TRBV7-6 - TGTGCCAGCAGCTGGGACAGACTTAATTCACCCCTCCACTTT CASSWDRLNSPLHF
- TRBJ1-1 TRBV5-1 - TGCGCCAGCAGCTTGTCGACGGTGAACACTGAAGCTTTCTTT CASSLSTVNTEAFF
TRBD1 TRBJ2-2 TRBV2 few TGTGCCAGCAGGGGACCGACAGGGATCAACACCGGGGAGCTGTTTTTT CASRGPTGINTGELFF
- TRBJ2-3 TRBV29-1 - TGCAGCGGAGCGTGGGGGGGCACAGATACGCAGTATTTT CSGAWGGTDTQYF
- TRBJ2-1 TRBV30 - TGTGCCTGGAGTGTCCGTTTAGATGAGCAGTTCTTC CAWSVRLDEQFF
TRBD1 TRBJ1-2 TRBV29-1 - TGCAGCGTCAACGCGGGACAGGGGGCGATCGGCTACACCTTC CSVNAGQGAIGYTF
TRBD1 TRBJ1-2 TRBV5-4 - TGTGCCAGCAGCTTGGCGTCACAGGGGGTGGGCTATGGCTACACCTTC CASSLASQGVGYGYTF
- TRBJ1-4 TRBV6-6 - TGTGCCAGCAGGGACCCGGGGGCGACTAATGAAAAACTGTTTTTT CASRDPGATNEKLFF
- TRBJ2-5 TRBV6-5 - TGTGCCAGCAGTTCGGCAGGTCCGCAGACCCAGTACTTC CASSSAGPQTQYF
- TRBJ1-1 TRBV29-1 - TGCAGCGTTGAAGCGCTATCCATGAACACTGAAGCTTTCTTT CSVEALSMNTEAFF
TRBD1 TRBJ1-2 TRBV6-6 - TGTGCCAGCAGTTATGAACAGGGGACCTATGGCTACACCTTC CASSYEQGTYGYTF
TRBD1 TRBJ2-1 TRBV5-1 - TGCGCCAGCAGCCCGGCTCCGGGACAGGGCGGTAATGAGCAGTTCTTC CASSPAPGQGGNEQFF
- TRBJ2-5 TRBV7-3 - TGTGCCAGCAGCTTAGGGACGTCGCAAGAGACCCAGTACTTC CASSLGTSQETQYF
- TRBJ2-1 TRBV9 once TGTGCCAGCAGCGTTCTGGGCAGCGGGCCTTACAATGAGCAGTTCTTC CASSVLGSGPYNEQFF
- TRBJ2-1 TRBV29-1 - TGCAGCGTTGACGGTGGGGCCTATGAGCAGTTCTTC CSVDGGAYEQFF
- TRBJ1-1 TRBV30 - TGTGCCTGGGGGTCTAAGATGATGAACACTGAAGCTTTCTTT CAWGSKMMNTEAFF
- TRBJ1-2 TRBV29-1 few TGCAGCGTTGAAGATCGTGGGGGAAGCTATGGCTACACCTTC CSVEDRGGSYGYTF